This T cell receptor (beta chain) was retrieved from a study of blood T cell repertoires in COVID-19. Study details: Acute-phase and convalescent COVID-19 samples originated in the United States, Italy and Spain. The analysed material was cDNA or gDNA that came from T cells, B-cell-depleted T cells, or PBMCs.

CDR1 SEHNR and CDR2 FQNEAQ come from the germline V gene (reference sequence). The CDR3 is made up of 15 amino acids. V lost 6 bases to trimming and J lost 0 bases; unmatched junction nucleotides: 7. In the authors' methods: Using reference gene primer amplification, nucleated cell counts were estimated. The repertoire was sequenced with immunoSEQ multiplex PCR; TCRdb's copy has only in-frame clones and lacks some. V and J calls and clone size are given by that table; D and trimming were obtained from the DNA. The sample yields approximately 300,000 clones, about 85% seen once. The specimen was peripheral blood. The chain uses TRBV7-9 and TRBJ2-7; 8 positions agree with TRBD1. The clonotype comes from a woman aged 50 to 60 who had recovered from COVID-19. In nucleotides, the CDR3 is TGTGCCAGCAGTTTTACCGGGACAGGCTCCTACGAGCAGTACTTC. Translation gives CASSFTGTGSYEQYF.